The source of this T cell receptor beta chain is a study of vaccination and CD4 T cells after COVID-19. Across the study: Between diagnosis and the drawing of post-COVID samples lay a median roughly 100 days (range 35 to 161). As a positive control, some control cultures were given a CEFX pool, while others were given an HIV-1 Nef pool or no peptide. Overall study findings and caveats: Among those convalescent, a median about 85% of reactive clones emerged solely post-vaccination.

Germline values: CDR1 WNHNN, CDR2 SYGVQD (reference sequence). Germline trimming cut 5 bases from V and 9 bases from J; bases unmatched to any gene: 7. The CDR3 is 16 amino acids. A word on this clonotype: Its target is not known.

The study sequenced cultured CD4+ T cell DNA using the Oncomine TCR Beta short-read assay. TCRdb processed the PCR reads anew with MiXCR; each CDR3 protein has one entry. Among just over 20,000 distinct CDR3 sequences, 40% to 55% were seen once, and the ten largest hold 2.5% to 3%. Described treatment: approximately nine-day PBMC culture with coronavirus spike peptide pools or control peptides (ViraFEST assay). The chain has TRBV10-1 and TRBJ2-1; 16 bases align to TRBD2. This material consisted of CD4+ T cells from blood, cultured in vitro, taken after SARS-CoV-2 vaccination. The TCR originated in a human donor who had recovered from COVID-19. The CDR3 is CASSPGTSGRGAEQFF. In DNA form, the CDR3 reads TGCGCCAGCAGTCCCGGGACTAGCGGGAGGGGAGCTGAGCAGTTCTTC.